Shown below are 28 T cell receptor beta chains from a single sample sequenced in a study. TCRdb itself ran the 5' RACE reads through MiXCR, one entry per CDR3 protein. The sample lists 30,000 to 40,000 distinct CDR3 sequences, 26% occurring once. The sample was naive CD4+ T cells sorted from a lymph node. As for subset: naive CD4+ T cells, CD4+CD45RA+CD25-. The receptors shown here come from a female donor with breast cancer.

This clonotype was seen only a few times. The rearrangement links TRBV5-1 to TRBJ2-2; D is perhaps TRBD2 (6 bases). CDR1 is SGHRS and CDR2 is YFSETQ in the germline V gene. There are 15 residues in the CDR3. Trimming left V 4 bases short and J 5 bases short, with 15 bases between. The CDR3 bases are TGCGCCAGCAGCACTGAACTAGCCATAACCGGGGAGCTGTTTTTT. Amino acid sequence: CASSTELAITGELFF. The entire variable domain, with the rest obtained from reference TRBV5-1 and TRBJ2-2, is as follows: KAGVTQTPRYLIKTRGQQVTLSCSPISGHRSVSWYQQTPGQGLQFLFEYFSETQRNKGNFPGRFSGRQFSNSRSEMNVSTLELGDSALYLCASSTELAITGELFFGEGSRLTVL.

A note on this clonotype: A much larger clone differs by one base, so this may be a read error. J is TRBJ2-3 and V is TRBV3-1; D perhaps matches TRBD2 (6 bases). This CDR3 is 16 amino acids long. Germline V gives CDR1 LGHDT, CDR2 YNNKEL (reference sequence). The CDR3 is CASGQEVAGSTDTQYF. The CDR3 DNA is TGTGCCAGCGGCCAAGAGGTTGCGGGGAGCACAGATACGCAGTATTTT.

This clonotype came up many times. The chain carries TRBV12-3 or TRBV12-4 and TRBJ1-2; D is ambiguous. V lost 5 bases to trimming and J lost 0 bases, with 4 bases between them. CDR3 length equals 12 residues. In DNA, the CDR3 is TGTGCCAGCAGTCAGGCTAACTATGGCTACACCTTC. Its translation is CASSQANYGYTF.

The J gene is TRBJ1-6, the V gene TRBV6-5, with D possibly TRBD1 on 6 matching bases. CDR1 and CDR2 from the germline V gene are MNHEY and SVGAGI. Deletions cut 2 bases from V and 6 bases from J, with 14 bases between. This CDR3 region has 16 residues. Written as DNA, the CDR3 is TGTGCCAGCAGTTACCATGGACAGAAAACTAATTCACCCCTCCACTTT. This sequence encodes CASSYHGQKTNSPLHF.

The sample holds a few counts of this clonotype. The DNA of the CDR3 is TGTGCCAGCAGCTTTTACAGGGGGCTACGAGAGACCCAGTACTTC. Translating it yields CASSFYRGLRETQYF. This rearrangement joins TRBV7-6 to TRBJ2-1; 9 bases are a match to TRBD1. With the DNA end fitting TRBJ2-5 better, the J assignment may be wrong. CDR1 SGHVS and CDR2 FNYEAQ come from the germline V gene. The CDR3 is 15 amino acids.

In its sample, this clonotype was seen many times. The V call is TRBV6-5, the J call TRBJ1-2, with a weak D call TRBD1 (5 bases). This CDR3 contains 13 residues. The germline V and J ends were trimmed by 4 bases and 3 bases, with 9 bases remaining between them. Per the germline V gene, CDR1 is MNHEY and CDR2 is SVGAGI. The CDR3: CASSSGLHYGYTF. The CDR3 DNA follows: TGTGCCAGCAGTTCGGGGCTTCACTATGGCTACACCTTC.

The chain couples TRBV28 to TRBJ2-6; D remains unclear. The CDR3 runs 13 residues. Germline V gives CDR1 MDHEN, CDR2 SYDVKM. The germline V and J ends were trimmed by 4 bases and 3 bases, with 4 bases remaining between them. This CDR3 reads CASSWGGANVLTF. The DNA of the CDR3 is TGTGCCAGCAGTTGGGGTGGGGCCAACGTCCTGACTTTC.

This clonotype turned up a few times. This rearrangement joins TRBV29-1 to TRBJ1-6; 10 nucleotides agree with TRBD1. The trim removed 7 bases at V and 7 bases at J, leaving 7 bases unmatched. This CDR3 comprises 14 residues. The V gene's germline CDR1 is SQVTM and CDR2 ANQGSEA. The CDR3 sequence is CSDLPGQGNSPLHF. CDR3 sequence (DNA): TGCAGCGACCTGCCGGGACAGGGGAATTCACCCCTCCACTTT.

This clonotype was counted many times. This chain uses TRBV5-1 with TRBJ1-1, with 8 positions matching TRBD1. This CDR3 spans 15 amino acids. Trimming took 2 bases from V and 5 from J; bases not matched to a gene: 8. Germline-derived CDR1 and CDR2 are SGHRS and YFSETQ. The CDR3 region has the DNA TGCGCCAGCAGCTTTTATCAGGGGGCCGGGACTGAAGCTTTCTTT. Translated, it gives CASSFYQGAGTEAFF.

The chain links TRBV9 to TRBJ2-2; D remains unclear. The CDR3 consists of 16 residues. Germline CDR1 is SGDLS and CDR2 is YYNGEE. Trimming took off 0 bases at V and 4 bases at J, with 13 bases between the two ends. As DNA, the CDR3 is TGTGCCAGCAGCGTAGGAACCCGGGTCCCCACCGGGGAGCTGTTTTTT. Its translation is CASSVGTRVPTGELFF.

V is TRBV5-6 and J is TRBJ1-2; tentative D call: TRBD1 (5 bases). Trimming shortened V by 6 bases and J by 2 bases, and 20 bases separated the two germline ends. Germline values: CDR1 SGHDT, CDR2 YYEEEE. The CDR3 length is 16 residues. The CDR3 sequence: CASTKGLQERNYGYTF. For the CDR3, the DNA is TGTGCCAGCACCAAAGGGTTACAGGAAAGAAACTATGGCTACACCTTC.

This clonotype was seen repeatedly, ten times or more. The J gene is TRBJ1-5, the V gene TRBV6-5; D is possibly TRBD1 (5 bases). Germline V CDR1 and CDR2: MNHEY, SVGAGI. Trimming took 6 bases from V and 7 from J, leaving 16 bases between them. The CDR3 spans 14 residues. CDR3 bases: TGTGCCAGCAGCCTGATTGTGGGGGGGCAGCCCCAGCATTTT. Translating it yields CASSLIVGGQPQHF.

The rearrangement joins TRBV12-3 or TRBV12-4 to TRBJ1-6; D is perhaps TRBD1 (5 bases). V dropped 5 bases and J dropped 4 bases, with 39 bases sitting between them. This CDR3 has 24 residues. CDR3 in DNA: TGTGCCAGCAGTCCCCGGGGACGGAGGATAAGTAGGGGATCACTTACTCCGTATAATTCACCCCTCCACTTT. Encoded protein: CASSPRGRRISRGSLTPYNSPLHF.

This clonotype has at least ten counts. The chain carries TRBV4-3 and TRBJ1-3; no clear D. V lost 3 bases to trimming and J lost 0 bases, with 9 bases between them. The CDR3 contains 15 residues. Germline-derived CDR1 and CDR2 are LGHNA and YSLEER. The CDR3 here is CASSHLGYSGNTIYF. Written as DNA, the CDR3 is TGCGCCAGCAGCCATCTCGGTTACTCTGGAAACACCATATATTTT.

A few counts support this clonotype. The chain links TRBV9 to TRBJ2-7; D is possibly TRBD2 (5 bases). V lost 4 bases, J lost 5 bases, and 16 bases lay in between. The length of the CDR3 is 14 residues. Germline loops: CDR1 SGDLS, CDR2 YYNGEE. The CDR3 reads CASSPRGSRDEQYF. The CDR3, as DNA: TGTGCCAGCAGCCCCCGGGGTTCTAGGGACGAGCAGTACTTC.

Only a few counts were recorded for this clonotype. V gene TRBV9 combines with J gene TRBJ2-3, with D perhaps matching TRBD2 (7 bases). The CDR3 consists of 16 residues. Germline V gene data show CDR1 as SGDLS and CDR2 as YYNGEE. V lost 2 bases to trimming and J lost 5 bases, with 18 bases between them. The CDR3 region is CASSVGGGHVRDTQYF. CDR3 in DNA: TGTGCCAGCAGCGTGGGGGGGGGCCACGTAAGAGATACGCAGTATTTT.

This clonotype occurred a few times. The rearrangement uses TRBV4-3 and TRBJ2-3; possible D gene TRBD2, 6 bases. CDR3 size: 16 residues. Germline values: CDR1 LGHNA, CDR2 YSLEER. V was trimmed by 2 bases and J by 3 bases, leaving 15 bases between them. Here the CDR3 reads CASSQLLGGPTDTQYF. The DNA of the CDR3 is TGCGCCAGCAGCCAACTCCTCGGAGGGCCTACAGATACGCAGTATTTT.

Note on this clonotype: At one end the junction does not follow the germline gene, possibly because of a read error. The chain carries TRBV5-4 and TRBJ2-5; D uncertain. Germline lookup yields CDR1 SGHNT and CDR2 YYREEE (reference sequence). The CDR3 has 15 residues. As DNA, the CDR3 is TGTGCCTGCAGCTTGTTTGAGAGCGACCAAGAGACCCAGTACTTC. It codes for CACSLFESDQETQYF. The full variable domain, its missing parts supplied by reference TRBV5-4 and TRBJ2-5, is ETGVTQSPTHLIKTRGQQVTLRCSSQSGHNTVSWYQQALGQGPQFIFQYYREEENGRGNFPPRFSGLQFPNYSSELNVNALELDDSALYLCACSLFESDQETQYFGPGTRLLVL.

This sequence joins TRBV5-6 and TRBJ2-7, with 11 bases that match TRBD2. Trimming at V came to 4 bases and at J to 2 bases, leaving 17 bases not matched to a gene. Germline V gene lookup returns CDR1 SGHDT and CDR2 YYEEEE. The CDR3 has 19 amino acids. CDR3 nucleotides: TGTGCCAGCAGCCCTGGATTGGTAGCGGGGGGGTCCATGGCCTACGAGCAGTACTTC. This gives the protein CASSPGLVAGGSMAYEQYF.

The chain employs TRBV7-6 and TRBJ2-5; tentative D call: TRBD2 (5 bases). Trimming took 7 bases from V and 2 from J, leaving 17 bases between them. Germline-derived CDR1 and CDR2 are SGHVS and FNYEAQ. The CDR3 is 15 amino acids. In DNA form, the CDR3 reads TGTGCCAGCACCGACCCGGGGAGTGGTCAAGAGACCCAGTACTTC. It yields the protein CASTDPGSGQETQYF.

V gene TRBV6-5 combines with J gene TRBJ1-6; 8 bases match TRBD1. The trim removed 1 base at V and 10 bases at J, leaving 6 bases unmatched. The CDR3 has 15 amino acids. Per the germline V gene, CDR1 is MNHEY and CDR2 is SVGAGI. This CDR3 is CASSYFSGQGSPLHF. The CDR3 nucleotides are TGTGCCAGCAGTTACTTCTCCGGACAGGGCTCACCCCTCCACTTT.

The table lists this clonotype with a few counts. The chain carries TRBV4-1 and TRBJ2-1; weak D call: TRBD1 (5 bases). The CDR3 contains 14 residues. Germline CDR1 reads MGHRA; CDR2 reads YSYEKL. The germline V and J ends were trimmed by 1 base and 2 bases, with 6 bases remaining between them. CDR3 in DNA: TGCGCCAGCAGCCAAGCACAGGCCTACAATGAGCAGTTCTTC. It yields the protein CASSQAQAYNEQFF.

In its sample, this clonotype was seen a few times. This rearrangement joins TRBV25-1 to TRBJ1-1; D perhaps matches TRBD1 (5 bases). Germline CDR1 reads MGHDK; CDR2 reads SYGVNS. Trimming removed 8 bases at V and 6 bases at J, with 13 bases between. This CDR3 is built from 12 residues. The CDR3 bases are TGTGCCAGCGCCCTTGGGGCGGCTGAAGCTTTCTTT. It specifies CASALGAAEAFF.

Notes on this clonotype: One base away lies a much larger clone, so this may be a sequencing read error. This rearrangement joins TRBV7-9 to TRBJ2-6; TRBD1 might be the D (5 bases). The CDR3 contains 13 residues. The germline CDR1 and CDR2 sequences are SEHNR and FQNEAQ (reference sequence). The CDR3 DNA sequence: TGTGCCAGCAGTTTCTCTGGGGCCAAGGTCCTGACTTTC. Translating it yields CASSFSGAKVLTF.

This clonotype was observed many times. The chain employs TRBV5-6 and TRBJ2-5, with unresolved D. V shed 4 bases and J shed 5 bases, with 12 bases lying between them. This CDR3 comprises 13 residues. Per the germline V gene, CDR1 is SGHDT and CDR2 is YYEEEE. The CDR3 spells CASSNRLGETQYF. The CDR3 DNA is TGTGCCAGCAGCAACCGACTGGGGGAGACCCAGTACTTC.

The chain recombines TRBV20-1 with TRBJ2-1, with TRBD2 identical over 11 bases. The V segment lost 7 bases and the J segment 5 bases; nucleotides outside the gene matches: 7. This CDR3 contains 14 residues. Looked up from germline, CDR1 is DFQATT and CDR2 is SNEGSKA (reference sequence). CDR3 sequence: CSVPGLAENNEQFF. In DNA form, the CDR3 reads TGCAGTGTCCCGGGACTAGCGGAGAACAATGAGCAGTTCTTC.

The table lists this clonotype with a count of one. The V gene is TRBV12-3 or TRBV12-4, the J gene TRBJ2-7; D assignment may be TRBD1 or TRBD2 (5 bases each). There are 15 residues in the CDR3. V lost 3 bases and J 1 base, leaving 13 bases between the germline ends. The CDR3 region is CASSFDRDGSYEQYF. The CDR3 nucleotides read TGTGCCAGCAGTTTTGACCGGGACGGATCCTACGAGCAGTACTTC.

This clonotype has at least ten counts. The rearrangement links TRBV6-5 to TRBJ1-5, with a weak D call TRBD1 (5 bases). Germline V lookup: CDR1 MNHEY, CDR2 SVGAGI. V was clipped by 6 bases and J by 4 bases, with 10 bases between them. The CDR3 contains 13 residues. The CDR3 DNA reads as TGTGCCAGCAGCATACGGGGGAATCAGCCCCAGCATTTT. It is translated as CASSIRGNQPQHF.